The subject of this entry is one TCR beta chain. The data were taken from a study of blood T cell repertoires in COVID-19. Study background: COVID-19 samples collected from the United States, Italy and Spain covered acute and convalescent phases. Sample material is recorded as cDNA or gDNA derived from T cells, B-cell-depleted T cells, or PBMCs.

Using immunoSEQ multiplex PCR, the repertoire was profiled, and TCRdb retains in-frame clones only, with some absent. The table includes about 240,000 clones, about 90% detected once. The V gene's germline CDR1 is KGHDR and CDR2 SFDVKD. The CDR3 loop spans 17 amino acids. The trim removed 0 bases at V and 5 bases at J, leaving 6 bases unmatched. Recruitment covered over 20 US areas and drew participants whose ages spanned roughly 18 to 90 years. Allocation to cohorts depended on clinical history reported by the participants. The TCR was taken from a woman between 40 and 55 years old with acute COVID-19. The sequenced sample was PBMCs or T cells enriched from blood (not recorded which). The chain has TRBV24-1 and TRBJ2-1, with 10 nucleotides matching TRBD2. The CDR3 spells CATSDLHSSGSNNEQFF. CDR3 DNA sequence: TGTGCCACCAGTGATTTGCATTCTAGCGGGAGCAACAATGAGCAGTTCTTC.